This T cell receptor (beta chain) is drawn from a study of T cell clonotyping in hematopoietic cell transplantation. Study findings and constraints: Broader posttransplant TCR repertoire diversity was predicted by graft donor and pretransplant recipient Inverse Simpson Index values. At the given depth, recipient repertoires were over 97% de novo clonotypes.

The repertoire was sequenced with immunoSEQ multiplex PCR; TCRdb's copy has only in-frame clones and lacks some. The top ten clones hold roughly 4.2% of a sample with roughly 15,000 clones, 70% to 90% of them seen once. This clone occurred once. Its antigen is still unknown. This TCR was sampled from a male patient in his sixties who had an allogeneic stem cell transplant from a related donor, so the T cells may come from the graft donor. Some clones in this sample may be carry-over from other donors' samples. The sequencing used PBMCs, collected 100 days after allogeneic stem cell transplant.

The DNA for the CDR3 is TGTGCCAGCAGTGAGTCCACAGGGGCTGGAAACACCATATATTTT. Its protein is CASSESTGAGNTIYF. This rearrangement joins TRBV6-1 to TRBJ1-3, with 7 bases matching TRBD1. Germline V gene data show CDR1 as MNHNS and CDR2 as SASEGT. The CDR3 spans 15 residues. With 3 bases clipped from V and 2 bases from J, the junction kept 4 bases outside the gene matches.